This paragraph reports one TCR beta chain. The sample's time point: newly diagnosed GD, antithyroid drugs for less than 3 months. The TCR library was prepared using RNA isolated from PBMCs. An endocrinology department located in Xi'an, China, was where the patients came from. This sample stems from a study of regulatory T cells in long-lasting Graves disease. The TCR beta library used iRepertoire HTBI primers with Arm-PCR amplification of CDR3. TCRdb fed the multiplex PCR reads into MiXCR, producing one record per CDR3 protein. The table shows 400,000 to 650,000 distinct CDR3 sequences, with roughly 15% occurring only once. Germline CDR1 is MGHRA and CDR2 is YSYEKL. The length of the CDR3 is 15 residues. Trimming cost V 5 bases and J 5 bases; bases outside gene matches: 11. The sample was also linked to a second study, of T cells in Graves' hyperthyroidism and ophthalmopathy.

The source is a woman aged 40-65 years with Graves disease. V gene TRBV4-1 combines with J gene TRBJ1-2; TRBD1 agrees at 7 bases. The sample was peripheral blood mononuclear cells (PBMCs), taken at new diagnosis, from a patient treated with antithyroid drugs. CDR3 nucleotides: TGCGCCAGCAGCGCCCTCCCCAGGGGGGGATATGGCTACACCTTC. This gives the protein CASSALPRGGYGYTF.